Listed here are 3 T cell receptor beta chains from one sample, sequenced in a study of T cells in localized non-small cell lung cancer. The protocol was immunoSEQ multiplex PCR, while the TCRdb copy is restricted to in-frame clones and leaves out a portion. The table lists approximately 89,000 clones, over 60% of them singletons. The starting material was PBMCs, obtained before any cancer treatment. The receptors come from a man between 40 and 70 years old with stage II squamous cell lung carcinoma.

This chain uses TRBV14 with TRBJ1-2; the D is unclear. V was shortened by 6 bases and J by 8 bases, with 16 bases between the two germline ends. The CDR3 is 13 amino acids. Germline CDR1 reads SGHDN; CDR2 reads FVKESK. CDR3 nucleotide sequence: TGTGCCAGCAGTCGCTCCCGGGCAGCCGGCTACACCTTC. Encoded protein: CASSRSRAAGYTF. Drawing the rest from reference TRBV14 and TRBJ1-2, the complete variable domain is EAGVTQFPSHSVIEKGQTVTLRCDPISGHDNLYWYRRVMGKEIKFLLHFVKESKQDESGMPNNRFLAERTGGTYSTLKVQPAELEDSGVYFCASSRSRAAGYTFGSGTRLTVV.

The genes are TRBV5-1 and TRBJ2-2, with TRBD1 matching over 8 bases. The CDR3 is 16 amino acids. Losses at the gene ends were 4 bases for V and 6 bases for J; bases not matched to a gene: 11. The V gene's germline CDR1 is SGHRS and CDR2 YFSETQ. This CDR3 reads CASSETWTGRSGELFF. CDR3 nucleotide sequence: TGCGCCAGCAGCGAAACCTGGACAGGGCGGTCCGGGGAGCTGTTTTTT.

CDR3 region: CASSLSGTGDTHNSPLHF. DNA for the CDR3: TGTGCCAGTAGTCTCTCCGGGACAGGCGATACTCATAATTCACCCCTCCACTTT. This chain joins TRBV19 and TRBJ1-6, with 8 bases lining up with TRBD1. Germline-derived CDR1 and CDR2 are LNHDA and SQIVND (reference sequence). This CDR3 is 18 amino acids long. V gave up 5 bases and J gave up 5 bases; unmatched junction bases: 14.